The entry below describes one T cell receptor beta chain. The same CDR3 is also encoded by other DNA sequences in this sample. The sample comes from a study of blood T cell repertoires in COVID-19. Clones were sequenced by immunoSEQ multiplex PCR, and TCRdb holds only the in-frame ones, with some missing. The profile covers a few hundred thousand clones, with 84% appearing a single time and approximately 6.5% taken by the ten largest. With 2 bases removed from V and 6 bases from J, the gap between germline ends came to 4 bases. Germline V gene lookup returns CDR1 SGHNT and CDR2 YYREEE (reference sequence). The CDR3 loop spans 11 amino acids.

V and J are TRBV5-4 and TRBJ2-3; D is undetermined. Sequencing was performed on PBMCs or T cells enriched from blood (not recorded which). The receptor was derived from a woman aged 35 to 49 who had recovered from COVID-19. CDR3 amino acids: CASSFADTQYF. Written as DNA, the CDR3 is TGTGCCAGCAGCTTTGCGGATACGCAGTATTTT.